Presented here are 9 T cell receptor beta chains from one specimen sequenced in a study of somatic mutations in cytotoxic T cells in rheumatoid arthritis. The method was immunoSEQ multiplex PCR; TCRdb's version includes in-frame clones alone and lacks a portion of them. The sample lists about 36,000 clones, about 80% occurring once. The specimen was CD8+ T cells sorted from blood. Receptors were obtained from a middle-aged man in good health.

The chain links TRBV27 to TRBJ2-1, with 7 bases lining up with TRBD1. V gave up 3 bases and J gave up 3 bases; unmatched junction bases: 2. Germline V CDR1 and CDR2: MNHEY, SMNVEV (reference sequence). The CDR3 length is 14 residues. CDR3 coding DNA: TGTGCCAGCAGTTTGGGACAGATCTACAATGAGCAGTTCTTC. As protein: CASSLGQIYNEQFF.

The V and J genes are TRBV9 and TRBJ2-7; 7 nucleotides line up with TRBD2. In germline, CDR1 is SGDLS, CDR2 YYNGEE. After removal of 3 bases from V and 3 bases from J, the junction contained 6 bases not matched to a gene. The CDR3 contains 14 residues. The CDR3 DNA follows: TGTGCCAGCAGCGCCACTAGCGCCTTCTACGAGCAGTACTTC. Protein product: CASSATSAFYEQYF.

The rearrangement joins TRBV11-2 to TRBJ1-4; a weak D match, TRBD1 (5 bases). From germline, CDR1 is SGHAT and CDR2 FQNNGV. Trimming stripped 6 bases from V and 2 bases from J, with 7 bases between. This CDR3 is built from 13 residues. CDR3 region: CASSDSTNEKLFF. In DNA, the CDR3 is TGTGCCAGCAGTGACAGTACTAATGAAAAACTGTTTTTT.

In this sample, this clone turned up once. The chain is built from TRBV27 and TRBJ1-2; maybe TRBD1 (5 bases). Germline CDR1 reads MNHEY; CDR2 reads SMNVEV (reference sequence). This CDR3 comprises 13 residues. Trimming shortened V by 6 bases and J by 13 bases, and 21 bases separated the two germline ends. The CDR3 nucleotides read TGTGCCAGCAGCCTGGGACTTTACAATCGTTTCACCTTC. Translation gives CASSLGLYNRFTF.

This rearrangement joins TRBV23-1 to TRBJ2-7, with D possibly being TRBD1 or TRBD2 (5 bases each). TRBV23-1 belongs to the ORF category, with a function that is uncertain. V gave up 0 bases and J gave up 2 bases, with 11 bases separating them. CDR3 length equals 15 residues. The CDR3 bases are TGCGCCAGCAGTCAATCGGGACGACAGACCTACGAGCAGTACTTC. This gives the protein CASSQSGRQTYEQYF.

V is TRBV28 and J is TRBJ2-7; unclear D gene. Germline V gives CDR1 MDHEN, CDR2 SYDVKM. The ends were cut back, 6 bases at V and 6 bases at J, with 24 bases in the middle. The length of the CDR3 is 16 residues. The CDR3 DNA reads TGTGCCAGCAGACTCCGGACGGTGGGCGACTGGCGCGAGCAGTACTTC. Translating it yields CASRLRTVGDWREQYF.

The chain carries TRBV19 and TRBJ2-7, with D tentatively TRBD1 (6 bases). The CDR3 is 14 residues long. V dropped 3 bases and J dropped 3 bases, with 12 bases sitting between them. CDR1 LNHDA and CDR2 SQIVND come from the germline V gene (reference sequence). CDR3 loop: CASSIQGLNYEQYF. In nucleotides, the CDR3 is TGTGCCAGTAGTATTCAGGGGCTGAACTACGAGCAGTACTTC. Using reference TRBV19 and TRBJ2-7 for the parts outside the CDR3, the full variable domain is DGGITQSPKYLFRKEGQNVTLSCEQNLNHDAMYWYRQDPGQGLRLIYYSQIVNDFQKGDIAEGYSVSREKKESFPLTVTSAQKNPTAFYLCASSIQGLNYEQYFGPGTRLTVT.

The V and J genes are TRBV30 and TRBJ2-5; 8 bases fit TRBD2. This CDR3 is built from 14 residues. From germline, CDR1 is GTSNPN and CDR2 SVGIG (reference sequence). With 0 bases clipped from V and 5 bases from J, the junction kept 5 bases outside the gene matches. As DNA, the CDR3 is TGTGCCTGGAGTGTAGGGACTAGTGAGGAGACCCAGTACTTC. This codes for CAWSVGTSEETQYF. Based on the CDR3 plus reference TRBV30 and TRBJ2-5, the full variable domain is SQTIHQWPATLVQPVGSPLSLECTVEGTSNPNLYWYRQAAGRGLQLLFYSVGIGQISSEVPQNLSASRPQDRQFILSSKKLLLSDSGFYLCAWSVGTSEETQYFGPGTRLLVL.

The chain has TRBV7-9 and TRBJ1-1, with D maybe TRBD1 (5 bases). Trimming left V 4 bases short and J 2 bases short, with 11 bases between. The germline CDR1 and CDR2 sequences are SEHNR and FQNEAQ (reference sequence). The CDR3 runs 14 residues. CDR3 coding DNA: TGTGCCAGCAGCTCAGGTGGGGCTAACACTGAAGCTTTCTTT. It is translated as CASSSGGANTEAFF. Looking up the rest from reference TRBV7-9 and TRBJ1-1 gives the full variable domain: DTGVSQNPRHKITKRGQNVTFRCDPISEHNRLYWYRQTLGQGPEFLTYFQNEAQLEKSRLLSDRFSAERPKGSFSTLEIQRTEQGDSAMYLCASSSGGANTEAFFGQGTRLTVV.